This record concerns one T cell receptor (beta chain) sequence. In the original analysis: Reference gene primers were amplified, and this amplification served to estimate nucleated cell counts. Data came from immunoSEQ multiplex PCR; TCRdb stores just in-frame clones and leaves some out. The V and J calls and clone size are taken from that table; D and trimming were inferred from the DNA. Of fewer than 350,000 clones listed, 85% were seen once; the top ten hold roughly 2.7%. This record belongs to a study of blood T cell repertoires in COVID-19. The overall study: PBMCs, B-cell-depleted T cells, or T cells were the source of the cDNA or gDNA that made up the material.

This receptor was taken from a woman aged 50 to 60 who had recovered from COVID-19. The specimen sequenced was PBMCs or T cells enriched from blood (not recorded which).

CDR3 nucleotide sequence: TGTGCCTGGGCCTCGGGGGGCGGGGGTTACAATGAGCAGTTCTTC. It codes for CAWASGGGGYNEQFF. J is TRBJ2-1 and V is TRBV30, with D perhaps TRBD2 (7 bases). Germline V lookup: CDR1 GTSNPN, CDR2 SVGIG (reference sequence). V gave up 5 bases and J gave up 4 bases, with 18 bases separating them. CDR3 length: 15 residues.